The source of this TCR beta chain is a study of CD8 T cells in Susac syndrome. Germline lookup yields CDR1 SGHRS and CDR2 YFSETQ. V was pared by 2 bases and J by 5 bases, with 13 bases between. This CDR3 is built from 14 residues. cDNA came from about 0.46 to 1 ug RNA primed by random hexamers. By means of immunoSEQ multiplex PCR, TCR beta CDR3 spanning 54 Vbeta and 13 Jbeta underwent amplification. TCRdb itself ran the immunoSEQ multiplex PCR reads through MiXCR, one entry per CDR3 protein. The sample lists about 150,000 distinct CDR3 sequences, nearly 97% occurring once. CD8+ and CD4+ blood T cells underwent TCR beta sequencing. Purification of the CD8+ and CD4+ T cells relied on negative isolation, and TEMRA cells underwent FACS enrichment. As concerns this clonotype: Its antigen is unknown.

Study-level results: Only a relatively small number of individuals were included in the TCR sequencing and HLA analysis.

This sequence joins TRBV5-1 and TRBJ1-1; TRBD1 might be the D (5 bases). The clonotype comes from a human donor with multiple sclerosis. Sample: CD8+ T cells from PBMCs. The CDR3 DNA is TGCGCCAGCAGCTTATACAGGATGGGGACTGAAGCTTTCTTT. It yields the protein CASSLYRMGTEAFF.